This T cell receptor (beta chain) was identified in a study of T-cell memory formation after mild COVID-19. Study-level points and caveats: While clones contracting from day 15 to 85 were balanced between CD4 and CD8, later expanders leaned CD4+. Contracting CD4+ clones were located mainly in CM and EM, and CD8+ clones in EMRA. A second wave of clones peaked on day 37, and their SARS-CoV-2 specificity went unconfirmed.

TCRdb ran MiXCR on the 5' RACE reads and lists one entry per CDR3 protein. This sample yields just under 550,000 distinct CDR3 sequences, of which about a fifth are seen a single time; under 15% belongs to the top ten. The CDR3 has 17 residues. With V trimmed by 0 bases and J by 13 bases, 16 bases remained unmatched. The V gene's germline CDR1 is LGHNA and CDR2 YNFKEQ. On this clonotype: No antigen is known for it.

This TCR was sampled from an adult woman who had mild COVID-19 (a few samples of this study predate the infection). Cell type and time point are not known. The sample comprised PBMCs or a T cell subset sorted from them (not recorded which). The rearrangement joins TRBV4-2 to TRBJ2-1; 9 nucleotides line up with TRBD1. Here the CDR3 DNA reads TGTGCCAGCAGCCAAGATTCGGGACAGGGACGTACAATGAGACAGTTCTTC. Translated, it gives CASSQDSGQGRTMRQFF.